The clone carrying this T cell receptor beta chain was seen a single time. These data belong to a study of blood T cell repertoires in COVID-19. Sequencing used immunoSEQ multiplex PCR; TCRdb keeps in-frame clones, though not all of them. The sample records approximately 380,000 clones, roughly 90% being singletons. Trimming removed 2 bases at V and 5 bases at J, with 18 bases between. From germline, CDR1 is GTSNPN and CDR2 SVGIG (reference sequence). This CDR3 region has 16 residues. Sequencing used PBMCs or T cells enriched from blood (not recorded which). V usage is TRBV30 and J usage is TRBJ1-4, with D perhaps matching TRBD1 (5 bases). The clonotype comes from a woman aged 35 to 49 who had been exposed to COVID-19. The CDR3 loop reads CAWSPEAGRPNEKLFF. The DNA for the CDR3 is TGTGCCTGGAGTCCCGAGGCGGGACGGCCAAATGAAAAACTGTTTTTT.